Each of the 18 T cell receptor beta chains below was sequenced from the same sample in a study of blood T cell repertoires in COVID-19. Profiled with immunoSEQ multiplex PCR; TCRdb holds only in-frame clones, not every one. Among roughly 320,000 clones listed, 85% were seen once. The sequenced material came from peripheral blood. The receptors come from a human donor in a cohort sampled during active COVID-19.

V usage is TRBV18 and J usage is TRBJ2-7; D is possibly TRBD1 (6 bases). V gave up 3 bases and J gave up 1 base, with 22 bases separating them. CDR1 and CDR2 from the germline V gene are KGHSH and LQKENI. The CDR3 has 18 amino acids. The DNA for the CDR3 is TGTGCCAGCTCACCTAAAACCGGGGACACCCATTTTTCCTACGAGCAGTACTTC. It encodes CASSPKTGDTHFSYEQYF. The variable domain in full, with the rest retrieved from reference TRBV18 and TRBJ2-7, is NAGVMQNPRHLVRRRGQEARLRCSPMKGHSHVYWYRQLPEEGLKFMVYLQKENIIDESGMPKERFSAEFPKEGPSILRIQQVVRGDSAAYFCASSPKTGDTHFSYEQYFGPGTRLTVT.

The gene calls are TRBV19 and TRBJ1-2; 11 positions agree with TRBD1. This CDR3 comprises 13 residues. J was trimmed by 7 bases and V by 6 bases; bases with no gene match: 4. From germline, CDR1 is LNHDA and CDR2 SQIVND (reference sequence). This CDR3 is CASRRTGGFGYTF. As DNA, the CDR3 is TGTGCCAGTAGACGGACAGGGGGCTTTGGCTACACCTTC.

V is TRBV12-5 and J is TRBJ1-2; D unclear. Between the trimmed V and J ends, which lost 0 bases and 7 bases, there was a span of 9 bases. The CDR3 covers 13 residues. Germline CDR1 and CDR2: LGHNT and FRNRAP. The CDR3 loop reads CASGLVRESGYTF. The CDR3 DNA reads as TGTGCTAGTGGTTTGGTACGGGAAAGTGGCTACACCTTC.

V is TRBV14 and J is TRBJ1-1; TRBD1 agrees at 9 bases. V shed 4 bases and J 8 bases; nucleotides not matched to a gene: 5. The CDR3 consists of 13 residues. Germline lookup yields CDR1 SGHDN and CDR2 FVKESK. CDR3 loop: CASSPRTGVEAFF. CDR3 DNA sequence: TGTGCCAGCAGCCCCCGGACAGGGGTGGAAGCTTTCTTT.

J is TRBJ2-2 and V is TRBV2; TRBD2 matches 9 bases. There are 16 residues in the CDR3. Germline CDR1 reads SNHLY; CDR2 reads FYNNEI. With V trimmed by 4 bases and J by 0 bases, 3 bases remained unmatched. The CDR3 sequence: CASSGLAGANTGELFF. The DNA for the CDR3 is TGTGCCAGCAGTGGGTTAGCGGGAGCGAACACCGGGGAGCTGTTTTTT.

The chain combines TRBV7-9 with TRBJ2-3; TRBD2 matches 10 bases. V lost 3 bases to trimming and J lost 1 base; unmatched junction nucleotides: 4. The CDR3 is 16 residues long. The V gene's germline CDR1 is SEHNR and CDR2 FQNEAQ (reference sequence). CDR3 in DNA: TGTGCCAGCAGCTTTGCTCTAGCGGGGGGCACAGATACGCAGTATTTT. It encodes CASSFALAGGTDTQYF.

The rearrangement links TRBV6-2 or TRBV6-3 to TRBJ2-7; D is unresolved. This CDR3 has 13 residues. V gave up 2 bases and J gave up 3 bases, with 8 bases separating them. From germline, CDR1 is MNHEY and CDR2 SVGEGT. CDR3 region: CASSYSASYEQYF. The CDR3 DNA sequence: TGTGCCAGCAGTTACAGTGCGAGCTACGAGCAGTACTTC.

This chain links TRBV10-3 with TRBJ2-3; tentatively, D is TRBD2 (5 bases). Germline assignment: CDR1 ENHRY and CDR2 SYGVKD. The CDR3 is 18 amino acids. Deletions cut 11 bases from V and 0 bases from J, with 27 bases between. CDR3 residues: CAASASKALRTSTDTQYF. CDR3 DNA sequence: TGTGCCGCCTCCGCGTCCAAAGCGTTGAGGACTAGCACAGATACGCAGTATTTT.

The chain carries TRBV7-3 and TRBJ2-3, with 16 nucleotides matching TRBD2. The CDR3 consists of 17 residues. The germline CDR1 and CDR2 sequences are SGHTA and FQGTGA. Germline trimming cut 2 bases from V and 1 base from J; bases unmatched to any gene: 0. The CDR3 DNA follows: TGTGCCAGCAGCTTAGGGACTAGCGGGGGGGGCACAGATACGCAGTATTTT. Protein sequence: CASSLGTSGGGTDTQYF.

This chain connects TRBV30 to TRBJ2-3, with TRBD2 as a possible D gene (5 bases). The CDR3 consists of 16 residues. Germline CDR1 reads GTSNPN; CDR2 reads SVGIG (reference sequence). The germline V and J ends were trimmed by 1 base and 2 bases, with 16 bases remaining between them. CDR3 loop: CAWSGPGTDITDTQYF. In nucleotides, the CDR3 is TGTGCCTGGAGTGGGCCGGGAACGGATATCACAGATACGCAGTATTTT. The full variable domain, in which reference TRBV30 and TRBJ2-3 provide the parts outside the CDR3, is SQTIHQWPATLVQPVGSPLSLECTVEGTSNPNLYWYRQAAGRGLQLLFYSVGIGQISSEVPQNLSASRPQDRQFILSSKKLLLSDSGFYLCAWSGPGTDITDTQYFGPGTRLTVL.

The gene calls are TRBV5-1 and TRBJ1-1; D call uncertain. The V and J ends lost 0 bases and 1 base respectively, with 10 bases between them. Germline CDR1 reads SGHRS; CDR2 reads YFSETQ. The CDR3 extends over 15 amino acids. Here the CDR3 reads CASSLVAGKNTEAFF. The CDR3 DNA is TGCGCCAGCAGCTTGGTGGCAGGAAAGAACACTGAAGCTTTCTTT. Together with reference TRBV5-1 and TRBJ1-1, the CDR3 gives the full variable domain: KAGVTQTPRYLIKTRGQQVTLSCSPISGHRSVSWYQQTPGQGLQFLFEYFSETQRNKGNFPGRFSGRQFSNSRSEMNVSTLELGDSALYLCASSLVAGKNTEAFFGQGTRLTVV.

The V gene is TRBV6-5, the J gene TRBJ1-2; no reliable D call. CDR1 MNHEY and CDR2 SVGAGI come from the germline V gene. V lost 5 bases to trimming and J lost 4 bases, with 14 bases between them. CDR3 length: 14 residues. DNA for the CDR3: TGTGCCAGCAGTACCCTAGGCAGCCTCTATGGCTACACCTTC. Encoded protein: CASSTLGSLYGYTF.

V usage is TRBV7-9 and J usage is TRBJ2-2, with TRBD2 identical over 9 bases. Per germline, CDR1 SEHNR and CDR2 FQNEAQ (reference sequence). Trimming at V came to 5 bases and at J to 6 bases, leaving 4 bases not matched to a gene. CDR3 length: 14 residues. CDR3 amino acids: CASSTRTSAGELFF. The DNA for the CDR3 is TGTGCCAGCAGCACCCGGACTAGCGCCGGGGAGCTGTTTTTT. Full variable domain (missing parts from reference TRBV7-9 and TRBJ2-2): DTGVSQNPRHKITKRGQNVTFRCDPISEHNRLYWYRQTLGQGPEFLTYFQNEAQLEKSRLLSDRFSAERPKGSFSTLEIQRTEQGDSAMYLCASSTRTSAGELFFGEGSRLTVL.

V usage is TRBV5-4 and J usage is TRBJ2-7, with unresolved D. V lost 4 bases and J lost 3, with 11 bases in between. Germline CDR1 SGHNT, CDR2 YYREEE (reference sequence). The CDR3 totals 13 residues. The CDR3: CASSQNLDYEQYF. CDR3 sequence (DNA): TGTGCCAGCAGCCAAAACCTAGACTACGAGCAGTACTTC.

The V and J genes are TRBV19 and TRBJ1-2; 8 nucleotides line up with TRBD1. The germline V gene encodes CDR1 LNHDA and CDR2 SQIVND (reference sequence). The trim removed 0 bases at V and 4 bases at J, leaving 4 bases unmatched. The CDR3 totals 15 residues. CDR3 bases: TGTGCCAGTAGTATAGATGGACAGGGAGGCTATGGCTACACCTTC. Encoded protein: CASSIDGQGGYGYTF.

The genes are TRBV19 and TRBJ1-5; a weak D match, TRBD1 (6 bases). This CDR3 is 12 amino acids long. The germline V gene encodes CDR1 LNHDA and CDR2 SQIVND (reference sequence). The V end lost 6 bases, the J end lost 8 bases, and 11 bases lay between the germline ends. The CDR3: CASRITGKPQHF. The CDR3 bases are TGTGCCAGTAGAATAACAGGGAAGCCCCAGCATTTT.

This chain connects TRBV10-3 to TRBJ2-1, with 10 nucleotides matching TRBD1. Trimming at V came to 2 bases and at J to 9 bases, leaving 16 bases not matched to a gene. Germline V CDR1 and CDR2: ENHRY, SYGVKD. The CDR3 contains 18 residues. The CDR3 DNA sequence: TGTGCCATCAGTGAGCCAACCTATTTCGGGACAGGGGAGGGTGAGCAGTTCTTC. It is translated as CAISEPTYFGTGEGEQFF.

The gene calls are TRBV5-1 and TRBJ1-1; 7 bases are shared with TRBD1. Germline V gene lookup returns CDR1 SGHRS and CDR2 YFSETQ. V was clipped by 0 bases and J by 6 bases; unmatched bases: 5. The CDR3 sequence is 14 residues long. This CDR3 reads CASSLAGQFPEAFF. CDR3 bases: TGCGCCAGCAGCTTGGCGGGACAGTTCCCTGAAGCTTTCTTT.